The subject of this entry is one T cell receptor beta chain. Its target is unknown. The data derive from a study of T-cell memory formation after mild COVID-19. The study's findings and limits: Pre-infection memory already had some responding clones, implying cross-reactive memory joined. SARS-CoV-2 specificity was not confirmed for second-wave clones peaking on day 37.

Libraries for TCRalpha and TCRbeta carried sample barcodes and unique molecular identifiers via 5'RACE. TCRdb analysed the 5' RACE reads with MiXCR anew, one entry per CDR3 protein. In the table there are 550,000 to 650,000 distinct CDR3 sequences, roughly 17% of which are singletons. The CDR3 runs 11 residues. Germline CDR1 and CDR2: MGHRA and YSYEKL. Between the trimmed V and J ends, which lost 0 bases and 12 bases, there was a span of 6 bases. The receptor's source is an adult woman who had mild COVID-19 (a few samples of this study predate the infection). Cell type and time point are not known. The sample consisted of PBMCs or a T cell subset sorted from them (not recorded which). The chain is built from TRBV4-1 and TRBJ2-1; possible D gene TRBD2, 6 bases. The CDR3 bases are TGCGCCAGCAGCCAAGAGGGGGGGCAGTTCTTC. This translates into CASSQEGGQFF.